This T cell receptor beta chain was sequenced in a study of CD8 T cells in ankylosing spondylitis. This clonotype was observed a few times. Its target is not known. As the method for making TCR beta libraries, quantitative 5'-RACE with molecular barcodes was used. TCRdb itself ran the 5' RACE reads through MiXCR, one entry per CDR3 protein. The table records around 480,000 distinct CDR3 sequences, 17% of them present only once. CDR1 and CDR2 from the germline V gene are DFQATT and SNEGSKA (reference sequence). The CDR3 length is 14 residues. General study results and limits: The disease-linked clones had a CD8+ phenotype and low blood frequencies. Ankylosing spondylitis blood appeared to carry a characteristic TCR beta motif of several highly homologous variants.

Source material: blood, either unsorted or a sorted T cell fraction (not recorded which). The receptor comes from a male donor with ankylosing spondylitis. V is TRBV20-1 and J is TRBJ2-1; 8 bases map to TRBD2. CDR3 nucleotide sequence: TGCAGCCCTTTCCAAGCGGGAGCCTACAATGAGCAGTTCTTC. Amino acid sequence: CSPFQAGAYNEQFF.